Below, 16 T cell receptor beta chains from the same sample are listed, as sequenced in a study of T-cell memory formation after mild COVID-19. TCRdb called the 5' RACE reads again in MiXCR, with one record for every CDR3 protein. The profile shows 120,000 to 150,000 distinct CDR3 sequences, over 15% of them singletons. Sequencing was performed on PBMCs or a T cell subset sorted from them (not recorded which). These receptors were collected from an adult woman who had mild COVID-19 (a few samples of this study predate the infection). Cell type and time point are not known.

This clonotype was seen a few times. The CDR3, as DNA: TGTGCCAGCAGCGTAGGGGACACAGCCTACGAGCAGTACTTC. It is translated as CASSVGDTAYEQYF. The chain recombines TRBV9 with TRBJ2-7, with a tentative D call TRBD1 (6 bases). This CDR3 contains 14 residues. V was clipped by 0 bases and J by 2 bases, with 9 bases between them. CDR1 is SGDLS, CDR2 YYNGEE, per germline.

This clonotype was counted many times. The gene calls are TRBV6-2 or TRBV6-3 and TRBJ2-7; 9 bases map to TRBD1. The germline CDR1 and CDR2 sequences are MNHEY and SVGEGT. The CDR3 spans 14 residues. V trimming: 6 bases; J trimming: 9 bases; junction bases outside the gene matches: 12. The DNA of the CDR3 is TGTGCCAGCAGATTCGGGACAGGGAAAATGATGCAGTACTTC. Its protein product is CASRFGTGKMMQYF.

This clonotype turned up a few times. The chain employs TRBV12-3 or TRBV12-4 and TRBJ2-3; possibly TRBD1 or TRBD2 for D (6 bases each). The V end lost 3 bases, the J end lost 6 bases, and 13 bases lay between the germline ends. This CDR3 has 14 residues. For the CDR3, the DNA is TGTGCCAGCAGTTTTTCTGGGGGGCCGGATACGCAGTATTTT. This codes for CASSFSGGPDTQYF.

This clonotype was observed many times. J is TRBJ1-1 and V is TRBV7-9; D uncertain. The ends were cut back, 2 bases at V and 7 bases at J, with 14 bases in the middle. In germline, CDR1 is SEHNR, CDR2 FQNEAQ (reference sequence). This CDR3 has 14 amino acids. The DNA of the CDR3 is TGTGCCAGCAGCTTAAGCGGTGGAACCGGTGAAGCTTTCTTT. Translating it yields CASSLSGGTGEAFF.

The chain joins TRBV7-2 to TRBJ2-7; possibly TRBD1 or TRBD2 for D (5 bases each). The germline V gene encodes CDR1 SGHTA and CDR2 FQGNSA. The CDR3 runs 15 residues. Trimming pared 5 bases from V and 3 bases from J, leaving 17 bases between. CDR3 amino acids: CASSIRFGAGYEQYF. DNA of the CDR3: TGTGCCAGCAGCATAAGGTTCGGGGCAGGCTACGAGCAGTACTTC.

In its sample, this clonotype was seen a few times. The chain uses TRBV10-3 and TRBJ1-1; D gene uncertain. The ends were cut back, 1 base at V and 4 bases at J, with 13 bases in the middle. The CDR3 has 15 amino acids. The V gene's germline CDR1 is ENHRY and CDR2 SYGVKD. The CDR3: CAISELRAKGTEAFF. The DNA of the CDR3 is TGTGCCATCAGTGAGTTGAGGGCTAAGGGCACTGAAGCTTTCTTT.

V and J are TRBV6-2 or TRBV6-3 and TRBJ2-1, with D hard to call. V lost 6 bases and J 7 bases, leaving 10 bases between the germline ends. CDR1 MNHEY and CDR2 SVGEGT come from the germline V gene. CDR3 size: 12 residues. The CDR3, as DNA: TGTGCCAGCAGCCCTGTAATGAATGAGCAGTTCTTC. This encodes CASSPVMNEQFF.

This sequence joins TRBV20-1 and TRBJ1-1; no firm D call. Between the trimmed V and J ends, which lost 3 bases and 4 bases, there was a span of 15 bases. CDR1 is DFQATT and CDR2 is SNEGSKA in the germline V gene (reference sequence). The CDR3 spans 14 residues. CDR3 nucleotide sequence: TGCAGTGCTAGGTCCCCCCTGGCCCTCACTGAAGCTTTCTTT. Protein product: CSARSPLALTEAFF.

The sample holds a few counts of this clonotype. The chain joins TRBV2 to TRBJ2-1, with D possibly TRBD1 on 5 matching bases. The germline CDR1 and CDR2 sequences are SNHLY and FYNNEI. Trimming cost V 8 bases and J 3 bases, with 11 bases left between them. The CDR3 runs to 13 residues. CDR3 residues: CASLDSFYNEQFF. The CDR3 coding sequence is TGTGCCAGCCTCGACAGCTTCTACAATGAGCAGTTCTTC.

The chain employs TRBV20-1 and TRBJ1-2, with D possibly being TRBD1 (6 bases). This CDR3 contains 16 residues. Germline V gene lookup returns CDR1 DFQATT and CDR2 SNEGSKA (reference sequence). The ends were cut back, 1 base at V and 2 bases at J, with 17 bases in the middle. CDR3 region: CSARGQGPDFNYGYTF. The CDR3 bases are TGCAGTGCTAGAGGCCAGGGGCCGGATTTCAACTATGGCTACACCTTC.

Here the CDR3 DNA reads TGCGCCAGCAGCTTGTCTGCGGGAACGATAGAGACCCAGTACTTC. This codes for CASSLSAGTIETQYF. The chain is built from TRBV5-1 and TRBJ2-5; possible D gene TRBD2, 6 bases. Germline CDR1 is SGHRS and CDR2 is YFSETQ. V dropped 1 base and J dropped 4 bases, with 14 bases sitting between them. The CDR3 is 15 amino acids.

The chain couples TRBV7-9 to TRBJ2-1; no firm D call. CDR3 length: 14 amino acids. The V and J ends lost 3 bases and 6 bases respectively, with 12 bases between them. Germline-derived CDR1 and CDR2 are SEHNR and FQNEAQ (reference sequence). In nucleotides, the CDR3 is TGTGCCAGCAGCTTCTCCTCGGGTGGCAATGAGCAGTTCTTC. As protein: CASSFSSGGNEQFF.

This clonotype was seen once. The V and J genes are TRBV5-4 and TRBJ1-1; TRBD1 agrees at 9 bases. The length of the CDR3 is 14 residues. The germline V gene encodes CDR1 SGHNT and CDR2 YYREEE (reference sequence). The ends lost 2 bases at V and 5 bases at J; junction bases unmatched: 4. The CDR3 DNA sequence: TGTGCCAGCAGCTTACAGGGGGCGTTAACTGAAGCTTTCTTT. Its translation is CASSLQGALTEAFF.

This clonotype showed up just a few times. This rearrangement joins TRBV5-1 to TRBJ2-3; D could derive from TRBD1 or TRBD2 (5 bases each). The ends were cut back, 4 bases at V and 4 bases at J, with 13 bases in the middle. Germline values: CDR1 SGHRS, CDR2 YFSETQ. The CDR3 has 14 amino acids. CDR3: CASSNPRGADTQYF. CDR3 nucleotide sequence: TGCGCCAGCAGCAACCCCCGAGGGGCAGATACGCAGTATTTT.

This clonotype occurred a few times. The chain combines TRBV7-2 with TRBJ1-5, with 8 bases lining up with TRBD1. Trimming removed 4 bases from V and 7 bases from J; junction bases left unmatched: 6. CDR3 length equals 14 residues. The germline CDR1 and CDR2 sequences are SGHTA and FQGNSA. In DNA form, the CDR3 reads TGTGCCAGCAGCTCCGGACAGGGTTTGCAGCCCCAGCATTTT. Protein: CASSSGQGLQPQHF.

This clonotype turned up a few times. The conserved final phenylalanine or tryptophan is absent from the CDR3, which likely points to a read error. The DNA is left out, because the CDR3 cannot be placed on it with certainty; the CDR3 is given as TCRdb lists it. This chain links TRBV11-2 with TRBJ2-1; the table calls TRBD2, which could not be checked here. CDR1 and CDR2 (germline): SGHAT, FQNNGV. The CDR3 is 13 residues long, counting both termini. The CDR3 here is CASSLEDAGLLQV.